Presented here are 18 T cell receptor beta chains from one specimen sequenced in a study of T-cell reconstitution after alpha-beta-depleted transplantation in children. Preparation of the TCRbeta library used unique molecular identifiers. TCRdb reanalysed the PCR reads using MiXCR and keeps one entry per CDR3 protein. Of around 500,000 distinct CDR3 sequences listed, under 30% are singletons. The input for sequencing was PBMCs, mostly from graft donor cells, taken 360 days after TCRalphabeta/CD19-depleted stem cell transplant. These TCRs come from a boy younger than two who had a stem cell transplant for acute myeloid leukemia, so the T cells may come from the graft donor.

The sample holds many counts of this clonotype. This sequence joins TRBV20-1 and TRBJ2-1; 11 positions agree with TRBD2. CDR3 length: 14 residues. Germline V CDR1 and CDR2: DFQATT, SNEGSKA (reference sequence). Trimming cost V 0 bases and J 8 bases; bases outside gene matches: 3. This chain's CDR3 is CSARDSGGAYEQFF. The CDR3 DNA reads as TGCAGTGCTAGAGATAGCGGGGGGGCATATGAGCAGTTCTTC.

This clonotype appeared many times. Germline and junction disagree at one end, which may indicate a read error. V gene TRBV12-3 or TRBV12-4 combines with J gene TRBJ1-5, with D unclear. The CDR3 is made up of 13 amino acids. In DNA, the CDR3 is TGCGCCAGCAGCTTGTCAGGCGATCAGCCCCAGCATTTT. Amino acid sequence: CASSLSGDQPQHF.

The chain uses TRBV6-5 and TRBJ2-3, with D perhaps TRBD1 (6 bases). This CDR3 region has 15 residues. Per the germline V gene, CDR1 is MNHEY and CDR2 is SVGAGI. V was shortened by 0 bases and J by 1 base, with 8 bases between the two germline ends. The CDR3 reads CASSYSDSRTDTQYF. The CDR3 bases are TGTGCCAGCAGTTACTCGGACAGTCGCACAGATACGCAGTATTTT.

The chain carries TRBV10-3 and TRBJ2-2; no reliable D call. This CDR3 spans 14 amino acids. Germline CDR1 reads ENHRY; CDR2 reads SYGVKD. V lost 0 bases, J lost 4 bases, and 6 bases lay in between. CDR3 amino acids: CAISESGITGELFF. CDR3 nucleotides: TGTGCCATCAGTGAGTCAGGGATCACCGGGGAGCTGTTTTTT.

This clonotype was picked up many times. CDR3 protein: CASSLWAEGTNYGYTF. The CDR3 region has the DNA TGTGCCAGCAGCTTATGGGCAGAAGGGACGAACTATGGCTACACCTTC. The chain joins TRBV7-2 to TRBJ1-2; a possible D gene is TRBD1 (5 bases). Germline V gene sequence: CDR1 SGHTA, CDR2 FQGNSA. V lost 2 bases to trimming and J lost 2 bases, with 15 bases between them. The CDR3 sequence is 16 residues long.

This sequence joins TRBV12-3 or TRBV12-4 and TRBJ2-5; TRBD2 agrees at 11 bases. V was clipped by 3 bases and J by 0 bases; unmatched bases: 12. This CDR3 region has 19 residues. CDR3 DNA sequence: TGTGCCAGCAGTTTCGAACTAGCGGGGGATGAAACGTACCAAGAGACCCAGTACTTC. Amino acid sequence: CASSFELAGDETYQETQYF.

Ten or more counts support this clonotype. In DNA, the CDR3 is TGTGCCACCAGCAGAGAAACCCCCACACAGGGTCGGGCAATCAATGAGCAGTTCTTC. Protein sequence: CATSRETPTQGRAINEQFF. The chain links TRBV15 to TRBJ2-1; a weak D match, TRBD1 (6 bases). The CDR3 runs to 19 residues. Between the trimmed V and J ends, which lost 0 bases and 6 bases, there was a span of 24 bases. The germline V gene has CDR1 LNHNV and CDR2 YYDKDF (reference sequence).

In DNA form, the CDR3 reads TGTGCCAGCAGCGAGCCCGTAGCGGGGGGGGATACGCAGTATTTT. Translated, it gives CASSEPVAGGDTQYF. V and J are TRBV9 and TRBJ2-3, with 11 bases lining up with TRBD2. Germline V gives CDR1 SGDLS, CDR2 YYNGEE. The J segment lost 6 bases and the V segment lost 3 bases, leaving 6 bases of the junction unmatched. The CDR3 covers 15 residues. Full variable domain (outside the CDR3, taken from reference TRBV9 and TRBJ2-3): DSGVTQTPKHLITATGQRVTLRCSPRSGDLSVYWYQQSLDQGLQFLIQYYNGEERAKGNILERFSAQQFPDLHSELNLSSLELGDSALYFCASSEPVAGGDTQYFGPGTRLTVL.

The V call is TRBV20-1, the J call TRBJ2-2; 11 bases agree with TRBD1. Per the germline V gene, CDR1 is DFQATT and CDR2 is SNEGSKA (reference sequence). There are 17 residues in the CDR3. The V segment lost 3 bases and the J segment 2 bases; nucleotides outside the gene matches: 8. The CDR3 DNA reads as TGCAGTGCTAGGAAGTATGGGACAGGGGGAAACACCGGGGAGCTGTTTTTT. It translates to CSARKYGTGGNTGELFF.

As DNA, the CDR3 is TGTGCCACTAACAACTATGGCTACACCTTC. This translates into CATNNYGYTF. The chain joins TRBV28 to TRBJ1-2; no clear D. The CDR3 has 10 residues. V gave up 10 bases and J gave up 2 bases, with 5 bases separating them. The V gene's germline CDR1 is MDHEN and CDR2 SYDVKM.

The J gene is TRBJ2-2, the V gene TRBV5-5; D remains unclear. The germline V and J ends were trimmed by 2 bases and 0 bases, with 14 bases remaining between them. CDR1 is SGHKS, CDR2 YYEKEE, per germline (reference sequence). There are 17 residues in the CDR3. As DNA, the CDR3 is TGTGCCAGCAGCTTCCCCCGGGCCGGCACGAACACCGGGGAGCTGTTTTTT. This sequence encodes CASSFPRAGTNTGELFF.

The chain couples TRBV5-1 to TRBJ2-3, with 8 bases that match TRBD1. V lost 0 bases to trimming and J lost 2 bases; unmatched junction nucleotides: 5. The CDR3 has 16 amino acids. Germline V gene data show CDR1 as SGHRS and CDR2 as YFSETQ. The CDR3, as DNA: TGCGCCAGCAGCTTGGGACAGGGGTCGGACACAGATACGCAGTATTTT. It codes for CASSLGQGSDTDTQYF.

This clonotype was detected ten times or more. The gene calls are TRBV20-1 and TRBJ1-2, with D possibly TRBD1 on 6 matching bases. Germline assignment: CDR1 DFQATT and CDR2 SNEGSKA (reference sequence). V was trimmed by 3 bases and J by 0 bases, leaving 11 bases between them. The CDR3 loop spans 14 amino acids. DNA of the CDR3: TGCAGTGCTAGCTTAGGACAGACTAACTATGGCTACACCTTC. Translating gives CSASLGQTNYGYTF.

This sequence joins TRBV15 and TRBJ2-7, with D uncertain. The CDR3 totals 15 residues. The germline CDR1 and CDR2 sequences are LNHNV and YYDKDF (reference sequence). V lost 0 bases to trimming and J lost 2 bases, with 11 bases between them. The CDR3 loop reads CATSRDLTTAYEQYF. The CDR3 DNA is TGTGCCACCAGCAGAGATTTAACAACGGCCTACGAGCAGTACTTC.

This clonotype was found many times. The gene calls are TRBV20-1 and TRBJ2-5; 8 bases are a match to TRBD2. J was trimmed by 4 bases and V by 4 bases; bases with no gene match: 5. Germline loops: CDR1 DFQATT, CDR2 SNEGSKA (reference sequence). This CDR3 has 13 amino acids. This chain's CDR3 is CSANGGARETQYF. The CDR3 coding sequence is TGCAGTGCTAACGGGGGGGCGAGAGAGACCCAGTACTTC.

The chain recombines TRBV11-2 with TRBJ2-1; D ambiguous. Per the germline V gene, CDR1 is SGHAT and CDR2 is FQNNGV. With 7 bases removed from V and 2 bases from J, the gap between germline ends came to 12 bases. CDR3 length equals 14 residues. The CDR3 DNA follows: TGTGCCAGCATCGGGTATTCTGCCTACAATGAGCAGTTCTTC. Translating gives CASIGYSAYNEQFF.

In this sample, this clonotype turned up a few times. The chain is built from TRBV20-1 and TRBJ2-3, with 11 bases that match TRBD2. This CDR3 has 15 amino acids. With 3 bases clipped from V and 5 bases from J, the junction kept 7 bases outside the gene matches. CDR1 is DFQATT, CDR2 SNEGSKA, per germline (reference sequence). CDR3 region: CSASLAGGPLDTQYF. In DNA, the CDR3 is TGCAGTGCTAGCCTAGCGGGGGGTCCCCTAGATACGCAGTATTTT.

This clonotype came up a few times. The V call is TRBV6-5, the J call TRBJ2-5; weak D call: TRBD2 (7 bases). CDR3 size: 15 residues. The V end lost 2 bases, the J end lost 3 bases, and 13 bases lay between the germline ends. Germline loops: CDR1 MNHEY, CDR2 SVGAGI. The CDR3 DNA sequence: TGTGCCAGCAGTTACAACGGGGGGCGGGAAGAGACCCAGTACTTC. Its translation: CASSYNGGREETQYF.